The T cell receptor (beta chain) under discussion was sequenced for a study of blood T cell repertoires in COVID-19. For the study at large: Sites in the United States, Italy and Spain provided acute and convalescent COVID-19 samples. The cDNA or gDNA used as material had been derived from T cells, B-cell-depleted T cells, or PBMCs.

The germline V and J ends were trimmed by 8 bases and 0 bases, with 17 bases remaining between them. The CDR3 consists of 17 residues. CDR1 is SNHLY and CDR2 is FYNNEI in the germline V gene. Authors' methods: The assay estimated nucleated cells by amplifying reference gene primers. Measured with immunoSEQ multiplex PCR; TCRdb has only the in-frame clones, and not every one. V and J calls plus clone size are reproduced from that table; the DNA served to infer D and trimming. The data contain about 230,000 clones, approximately 83% of them singletons. The V call is TRBV2, the J call TRBJ1-6; D is possibly TRBD1 (5 bases). The receptor comes from a man aged 35 to 55 with acute or convalescent COVID-19. Sequencing used peripheral blood. The CDR3 DNA sequence: TGTGCCAGCGGGGAGGACACCGGGTCCTCCTATAATTCACCCCTCCACTTT. It yields the protein CASGEDTGSSYNSPLHF.